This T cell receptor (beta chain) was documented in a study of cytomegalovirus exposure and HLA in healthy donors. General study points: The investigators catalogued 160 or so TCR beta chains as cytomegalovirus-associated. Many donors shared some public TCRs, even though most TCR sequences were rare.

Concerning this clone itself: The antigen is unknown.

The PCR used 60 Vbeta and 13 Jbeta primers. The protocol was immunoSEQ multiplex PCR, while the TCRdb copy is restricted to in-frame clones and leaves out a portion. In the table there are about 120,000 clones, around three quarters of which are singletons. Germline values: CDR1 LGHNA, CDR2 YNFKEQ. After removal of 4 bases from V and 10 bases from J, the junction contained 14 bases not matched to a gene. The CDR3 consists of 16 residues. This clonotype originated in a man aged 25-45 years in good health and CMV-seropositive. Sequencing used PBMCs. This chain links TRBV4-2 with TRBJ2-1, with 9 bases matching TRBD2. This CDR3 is CASSREGAGGLGEQFF. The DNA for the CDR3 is TGTGCCAGCAGCCGGGAAGGGGCGGGGGGGCTGGGGGAGCAGTTCTTC.